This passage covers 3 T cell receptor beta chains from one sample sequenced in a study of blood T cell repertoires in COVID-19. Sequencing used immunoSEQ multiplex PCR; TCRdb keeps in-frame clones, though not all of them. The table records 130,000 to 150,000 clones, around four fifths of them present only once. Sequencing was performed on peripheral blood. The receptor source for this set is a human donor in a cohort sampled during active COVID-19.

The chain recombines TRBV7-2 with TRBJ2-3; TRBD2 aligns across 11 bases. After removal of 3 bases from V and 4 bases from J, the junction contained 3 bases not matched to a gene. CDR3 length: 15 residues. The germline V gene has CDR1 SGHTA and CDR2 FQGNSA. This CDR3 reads CASSFLAGGADTQYF. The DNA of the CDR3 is TGTGCCAGCAGCTTCCTAGCGGGGGGAGCAGATACGCAGTATTTT.

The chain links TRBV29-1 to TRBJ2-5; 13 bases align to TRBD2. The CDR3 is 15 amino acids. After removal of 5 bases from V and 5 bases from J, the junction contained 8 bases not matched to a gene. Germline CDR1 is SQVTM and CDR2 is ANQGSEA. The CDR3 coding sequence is TGCAGCGTTCTTGGACTAGCGGGGGAATTGGAGACCCAGTACTTC. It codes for CSVLGLAGELETQYF.

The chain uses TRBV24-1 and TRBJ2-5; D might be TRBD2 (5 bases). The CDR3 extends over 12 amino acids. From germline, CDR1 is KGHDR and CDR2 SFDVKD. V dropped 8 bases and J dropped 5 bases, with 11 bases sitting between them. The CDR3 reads CATTTGYETQYF. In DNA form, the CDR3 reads TGTGCCACCACAACGGGGTATGAGACCCAGTACTTC.